Each of the 5 T cell receptor beta chains below was sequenced from the same sample in a study of immune evolution from preneoplasia to lung adenocarcinoma. Assay used: immunoSEQ multiplex PCR; TCRdb lists only in-frame clones, some missing. Of roughly 14,000 clones listed, 65% to 85% are singletons. The source material was FFPE minimally invasive lung adenocarcinoma tissue. These TCRs come from a person aged 70 to 80 with lung adenocarcinoma.

J is TRBJ1-2 and V is TRBV28; D is unclear. CDR1 and CDR2 from the germline V gene are MDHEN and SYDVKM. With 4 bases removed from V and 8 bases from J, the gap between germline ends came to 11 bases. The CDR3 consists of 12 residues. This chain's CDR3 is CASSSRVGGYTF. In DNA form, the CDR3 reads TGTGCCAGCAGTTCCCGGGTGGGGGGCTACACCTTC.

This chain uses TRBV6-5 with TRBJ2-5, with D maybe TRBD2 (6 bases). V lost 2 bases and J 3 bases, leaving 10 bases between the germline ends. Germline V gene data show CDR1 as MNHEY and CDR2 as SVGAGI. This CDR3 contains 14 residues. The CDR3 DNA follows: TGTGCCAGCAGTTACGGAGGGTTAAAAGAGACCCAGTACTTC. Its translation is CASSYGGLKETQYF.

The chain combines TRBV7-9 with TRBJ1-2; D is undetermined. CDR1 is SEHNR and CDR2 is FQNEAQ in the germline V gene (reference sequence). V was trimmed by 0 bases and J by 8 bases, leaving 7 bases between them. The CDR3 runs 12 residues. In DNA form, the CDR3 reads TGTGCCAGCAGCTTAGCTGGGGAGGGCTACACCTTC. Translated, it gives CASSLAGEGYTF.

This clone occurred once. The chain joins TRBV6-1 to TRBJ2-7, with 13 bases that match TRBD2. The CDR3 extends over 15 amino acids. Germline CDR1 MNHNS, CDR2 SASEGT. The V and J ends lost 8 bases and 6 bases, in that order; junction bases with no gene match: 10. The CDR3 DNA follows: TGTGCCAGCTCCGGACTAGCGGGAGCCGCGCCCGAGCAGTACTTC. Amino acids: CASSGLAGAAPEQYF.

This chain connects TRBV4-1 to TRBJ1-1; TRBD1 agrees at 7 bases. The V segment lost 3 bases and the J segment 5 bases; nucleotides outside the gene matches: 3. Germline lookup yields CDR1 MGHRA and CDR2 YSYEKL. The CDR3 runs 13 residues. CDR3 sequence reads: CASSHDRVTEAFF. As DNA, the CDR3 is TGCGCCAGCAGCCACGACAGGGTGACTGAAGCTTTCTTT.